The clone carrying this TCR beta chain was detected a few times. CDR1 SGHRS and CDR2 YFSETQ come from the germline V gene. Trimming removed 5 bases from V and 0 bases from J; junction bases left unmatched: 6. The CDR3 totals 16 residues. This record belongs to a study of blood T cell repertoires in COVID-19. Study at large: The United States, Italy and Spain provided the acute and convalescent COVID-19 samples.

Assay: immunoSEQ multiplex PCR; the TCRdb copy retains only in-frame clones and omits some. The sample shows over 110,000 clones, about 76% of them seen only once. Sequenced input: peripheral blood. The chain uses TRBV5-1 and TRBJ2-2; the match to TRBD2 covers 8 bases. The TCR sequence derives from an elderly man with acute or convalescent COVID-19. The CDR3 is CASRPPGLANTGELFF. The CDR3 DNA sequence: TGCGCCAGCAGACCCCCGGGACTAGCGAACACCGGGGAGCTGTTTTTT.